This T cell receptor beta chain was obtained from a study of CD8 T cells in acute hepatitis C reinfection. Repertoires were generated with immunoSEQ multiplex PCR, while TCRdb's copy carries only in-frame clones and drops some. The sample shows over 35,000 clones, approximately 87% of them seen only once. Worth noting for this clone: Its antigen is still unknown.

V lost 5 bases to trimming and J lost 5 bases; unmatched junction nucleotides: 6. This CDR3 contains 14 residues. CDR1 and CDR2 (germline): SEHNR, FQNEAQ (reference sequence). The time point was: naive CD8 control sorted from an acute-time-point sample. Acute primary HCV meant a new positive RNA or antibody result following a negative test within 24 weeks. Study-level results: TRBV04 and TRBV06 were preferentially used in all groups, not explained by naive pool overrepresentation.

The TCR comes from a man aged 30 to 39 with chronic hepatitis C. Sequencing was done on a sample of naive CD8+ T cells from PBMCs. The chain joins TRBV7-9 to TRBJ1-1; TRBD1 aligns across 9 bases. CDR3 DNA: TGTGCCAGCAGCCCGGACAGGGGTCGGACTGAAGCTTTCTTT. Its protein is CASSPDRGRTEAFF.